This T cell receptor beta chain was identified in a study of long-term antiretroviral therapy in people with HIV (dated by TCRdb to 2021 to 2024). Regarding the research as a whole: The earliest samples were collected about a decade before the 2015 WHO recommendation for immediate ART, when ART was typically delayed until CD4 counts fell. A retrospective serial study tested whether changes in peripheral blood TRB repertoire composition and diversity were associated with ART initiation and durable HIV suppression. A total of fewer than 200 cryopreserved PBMC samples were contributed to the cohort by 30 adults with confirmed HIV infection, with samples collected serially over a mean of approximately six years (range 1-12). Of the 30 participants with HIV, about a dozen were female. Test extractions of a monoclonal T-cell line alongside a few dozen polyclonal samples showed no cross-contamination during QIAcube processing.

As regards this clone: There is no known antigen for this receptor. Base qualities are not recorded, but no much larger clone differs from it by a single base.

Points the paper makes about the study in general: No data were available on ART adherence, viral resistance or therapy changes, limiting inferences about post-ART repertoire changes. Because cell numbers in pre-ART samples were limited, unsorted PBMC were profiled instead of sorted CD4+ and CD8+ T cells. The samples span the years 2004 to 2017, and the ART regimens used at that time may not be as effective as current regimens. Owing to limited PBMC availability, only the TCR beta chain was sequenced, without alpha chain pairing. Starting ART was linked to a significant rise in TRB diversity, yet even after long-term ART the diversity remained significantly lower than in transplant donor controls. Compared with controls, HIV repertoires had narrower CDR3 length ranges, and the network structure pointed to an antigen-experienced repertoire that shifted only slightly toward naive after ART. Expanded TRB clones identified before ART initiation dominated the repertoire across all time points, though the dominance fluctuated and decreased in many PLHIV after ART.

The V end gives up 0 bases and the J end 4 bases, leaving 2 bases in the junction not matched to a gene. The cysteine opens and the phenylalanine closes a CDR3 of 14 amino acids. Of the read, only the CDR3 DNA is kept; its 42 bases are in frame from base 1. As encoded in the germline V gene, CDR1 is LGHNA while CDR2 is YNFKEQ. The immunoSEQ hsTCRB v3.0 assay was used at survey level resolution to sequence the TRB variable region. The targeted TRB sequencing depth was roughly 40,000-55,000 T-cell genomes per sample. TRB libraries were pooled and sequenced on an Illumina MiSeq using a v3 150-cycle kit. The original methods were these. Analysis of repertoires was carried out in R inside a reproducible Nextflow workflow spanning QC, data transformation and analysis. Custom analyses were implemented in LymphoSeq2, an R package for AIRR-Seq data exploration. After excluding a handful of samples that yielded fewer than 5000 total TRB sequences, under 200 HIV repertoires remained for analysis. Among the roughly 190 retained HIV repertoires, 59 were collected before ART initiation and under 150 after ART initiation. Repertoires were downsampled to 5000 TRB nucleotide sequences, with summary statistics averaged over 100 downsampling iterations. TRB sequences were retained for analysis only if CDR3 regions of at least seven amino acids were present. Two measures captured diversity: a Shannon entropy-derived clonality score and the Gini coefficient. In repertoire networks, the top 5000 CDR3 amino acid sequences were linked whenever an edit distance of one separated two sequences. Antigen specificity groups and MHC restriction were predicted for TRB CDR3 amino acid sequences with GLIPH2. To flag known associations with CMV, EBV, HIV or tissue antigens, CDR3 amino acid sequences were compared against VDJdb and McPAS-TCR. Pre-ART, post-ART and control groups were compared with Wilcoxon signed-rank tests and Holm-Bonferroni correction. Drawn from immuneACCESS, this table holds only the in-frame rearrangements with V and J called that TCRdb kept. Clones are partly lost; checked studies trace under half to an unresolved V gene and leave the rest unexplained. V and J calls and clone size follow that table, whereas D and trimming were derived from the DNA. The table for this sample lists some 33,000 clones; 95% to 98% of them were counted only once. The ten top clones hold under 2.5% of the sample.

To be included, a participant needed at least one PBMC sample from before ART initiation plus at least two post-ART samples. Treatment was received in the United States of America by all participants with HIV. Before DNA extraction, cryopreserved samples containing about 0.9-11 million PBMC were thawed and washed. At the time of the earliest PBMC sample, participants with HIV were aged between about 23 and 54 years. PBMC samples were contributed by each participant from 1-4 timepoints before ART initiation and 2-8 timepoints after ART initiation, with a median of 7 samples. Serial HIV viral load, CD4+ T-cell count, ART history and demographic data were obtained for every participant. A Qiagen kit on a QIAcube was used to extract genomic DNA from unsorted PBMC, with samples processed in batches of 12.

This receptor was identified in a man aged 30 to 39 with HIV. Recombination connected TRBV4-2 to TRBJ2-5; 7 bases in between match TRBD2. Sample: unsorted PBMCs, taken 7.6 years after starting antiretroviral therapy. The CDR3 has the sequence CASSQDGGGETQYF. The DNA sequence follows: TGTGCCAGCAGCCAAGATGGGGGGGGAGAGACCCAGTACTTC.